The rows below give T cell receptor beta chains drawn from one sample of a study of Ad26.COV2.S vaccination and SARS-CoV-2 variants. Produced via immunoSEQ multiplex PCR; TCRdb's table is partial and in-frame only. The data hold around 400,000 clones, with roughly 90% observed a single time. The specimen was peripheral blood, collected in a trial of Ad26.COV2.S vaccine versus placebo. The origin of the receptors is a person between 18 and 60 years old who received the Ad26.COV2.S COVID-19 vaccine or a placebo. The CDR3 runs from the conserved cysteine through the conserved F or W. Fields, in order: J gene, clone size, V gene, D gene, CDR3 DNA, CDR3 protein. The D gene is left open where the match is weak. A clone size is listed for some rows: how often the clone was seen (once, few, many), or a class if it is expanded.

j_gene: TRBJ2-6
abundance: .
v_gene: TRBV12-3/TRBV12-4
d_gene: .
CDR3nt: TGTGCCAGCGGGGGCGATGGGGCCAACGTCCTGACTTTC
CDR3aa: CASGGDGANVLTF

j_gene: TRBJ2-3
abundance: once
v_gene: TRBV7-3
d_gene: .
CDR3nt: TGTGCCAGCAGCCCGGTGGGGACAACCACAGATACGCAGTATTTT
CDR3aa: CASSPVGTTTDTQYF

j_gene: TRBJ1-1
abundance: .
v_gene: TRBV18
d_gene: .
CDR3nt: TGTGCCAGCTCCTCAGCACAGGCTCTTACGGGGAGTGCAGCTTTCTTT
CDR3aa: CASSSAQALTGSAAFF

j_gene: TRBJ2-3
abundance: .
v_gene: TRBV28
d_gene: .
CDR3nt: TGTGCCAGCAGTTCAGGGGGGAGCACAGATACGCAGTATTTT
CDR3aa: CASSSGGSTDTQYF

j_gene: TRBJ1-2
abundance: .
v_gene: TRBV3-1/TRBV3-2
d_gene: TRBD1
CDR3nt: TGTGCCAGCAGCCATTTCGACAGGGGCCATGGCTACACCTTC
CDR3aa: CASSHFDRGHGYTF

j_gene: TRBJ1-3
abundance: .
v_gene: TRBV7-2
d_gene: .
CDR3nt: TGTGCCAGCAGACTCAGGGAGGCTGGAAACACCATATATTTT
CDR3aa: CASRLREAGNTIYF

j_gene: TRBJ2-7
abundance: .
v_gene: TRBV19
d_gene: TRBD2
CDR3nt: TGTGCCACTTCGGGAGTAATAGCGGGCGAGCAGTACTTC
CDR3aa: CATSGVIAGEQYF

j_gene: TRBJ2-2
abundance: .
v_gene: TRBV5-1
d_gene: TRBD1
CDR3nt: TGCGCCAGCAGCTTAGGACAGGGGGCGTACACCGGGGAGCTGTTTTTT
CDR3aa: CASSLGQGAYTGELFF

j_gene: TRBJ2-7
abundance: .
v_gene: TRBV11-3
d_gene: TRBD1
CDR3nt: TGTGCCAGCAGCTTGACAGGGCTCGGGGAGCAGTACTTC
CDR3aa: CASSLTGLGEQYF

j_gene: TRBJ2-3
abundance: .
v_gene: TRBV15
d_gene: TRBD2
CDR3nt: TGTGCCACCAGCAGAGATTCAGCGGGAGGGCCGACAGATACGCAGTATTTT
CDR3aa: CATSRDSAGGPTDTQYF

j_gene: TRBJ2-2
abundance: .
v_gene: TRBV3-1/TRBV3-2
d_gene: .
CDR3nt: TGTGCCAGCAGCCACTTTGGGGGCACCGGGGAGCTGTTTTTT
CDR3aa: CASSHFGGTGELFF

j_gene: TRBJ2-3
abundance: .
v_gene: TRBV2
d_gene: .
CDR3nt: TGTGCCACCCAGACATCTTCCTCTAGCACAGATACGCAGTATTTT
CDR3aa: CATQTSSSSTDTQYF

j_gene: TRBJ2-7
abundance: .
v_gene: TRBV5-6
d_gene: .
CDR3nt: TGTGCCAGCAGCCGAGAGAGGACCTACGAGCAGTACTTC
CDR3aa: CASSRERTYEQYF

j_gene: TRBJ1-5
abundance: .
v_gene: TRBV27
d_gene: .
CDR3nt: TGTGCCAGCAGTTTAACCTATAGCAATCAGCCCCAGCATTTT
CDR3aa: CASSLTYSNQPQHF

j_gene: TRBJ2-1
abundance: .
v_gene: TRBV7-9
d_gene: .
CDR3nt: TGTGCCAGCAATGGGCAGGGGTACAATGAGCAGTTCTTC
CDR3aa: CASNGQGYNEQFF

j_gene: TRBJ2-2
abundance: .
v_gene: TRBV9
d_gene: TRBD2
CDR3nt: TGTGCCAGCAGCGGGCGACAGGCCGGACTAGCGGTTAGCGGCACCGGGGAGCTGTTTTTT
CDR3aa: CASSGRQAGLAVSGTGELFF

j_gene: TRBJ2-2
abundance: .
v_gene: TRBV7-3
d_gene: .
CDR3nt: TGTGCCAGCAGCTTAACAGGGTTCGCGAACACCGGGGAGCTGTTTTTT
CDR3aa: CASSLTGFANTGELFF

j_gene: TRBJ2-5
abundance: .
v_gene: TRBV10-1
d_gene: .
CDR3nt: TGCGCCAGCAGCCGACTAGGACAAGAGACCCAGTACTTC
CDR3aa: CASSRLGQETQYF

j_gene: TRBJ2-2
abundance: few
v_gene: TRBV7-9
d_gene: .
CDR3nt: TGTGCCAGCAGCCGATCAGAAGGGGCCGGGGAGCTGTTTTTT
CDR3aa: CASSRSEGAGELFF

j_gene: TRBJ2-3
abundance: once
v_gene: TRBV5-1
d_gene: .
CDR3nt: TGCGCCAGCAGAGGGGCAGGGTGGACAGATACGCAGTATTTT
CDR3aa: CASRGAGWTDTQYF

j_gene: TRBJ2-7
abundance: .
v_gene: TRBV28
d_gene: .
CDR3nt: TGTGCCAGCAGTTTATCAAGGGGCAGGGGGCAGTACTTC
CDR3aa: CASSLSRGRGQYF

j_gene: TRBJ1-2
abundance: .
v_gene: TRBV6-5
d_gene: .
CDR3nt: TGTGCCAGCAGTTACGGGACTCATGGCTACACCTTC
CDR3aa: CASSYGTHGYTF

j_gene: TRBJ1-6
abundance: .
v_gene: TRBV7-3
d_gene: .
CDR3nt: TGTGCCAGCAGCGGGGCCCCCCGGGGCTCACCCCTCCACTTT
CDR3aa: CASSGAPRGSPLHF

j_gene: TRBJ2-7
abundance: once
v_gene: TRBV5-1
d_gene: .
CDR3nt: TGCGCCAGCAGCGATCCGAATGAAGAGCAGTACTTC
CDR3aa: CASSDPNEEQYF

j_gene: TRBJ1-1
abundance: .
v_gene: TRBV30
d_gene: .
CDR3nt: TGTGCCTGGAATATAGCCCCCGGGGACCCTGAAGCTTTCTTT
CDR3aa: CAWNIAPGDPEAFF

j_gene: TRBJ2-5
abundance: .
v_gene: TRBV19
d_gene: .
CDR3nt: TGTGCCAGTAGTAGGGAAGAGACCCAGTACTTC
CDR3aa: CASSREETQYF

j_gene: TRBJ1-1
abundance: .
v_gene: TRBV4-2
d_gene: .
CDR3nt: TGTGCCAGCAGCCAGGCTAGTCTGGGGAACACTGAAGCTTTCTTT
CDR3aa: CASSQASLGNTEAFF

j_gene: TRBJ2-1
abundance: .
v_gene: TRBV5-4
d_gene: .
CDR3nt: TGTGCCAGCAGTAAACAGGGCGACGAGCAGTTCTTC
CDR3aa: CASSKQGDEQFF

j_gene: TRBJ2-1
abundance: .
v_gene: TRBV28
d_gene: .
CDR3nt: TGTGCCAGCACCAAGTCACACTCCTACAATGAGCAGTTCTTC
CDR3aa: CASTKSHSYNEQFF

j_gene: TRBJ2-2
abundance: .
v_gene: TRBV6-2/TRBV6-3
d_gene: TRBD2
CDR3nt: TGTGCCAGCAGTCACCGGGACTACGGGAACACCGGGGAGCTGTTTTTT
CDR3aa: CASSHRDYGNTGELFF

j_gene: TRBJ2-1
abundance: .
v_gene: TRBV3-1/TRBV3-2
d_gene: TRBD1
CDR3nt: TGTGCCAGCAGCCAAGAGGGACAGGGGCTCAATGAGCAGTTCTTC
CDR3aa: CASSQEGQGLNEQFF

j_gene: TRBJ1-3
abundance: once
v_gene: TRBV7-6
d_gene: .
CDR3nt: TGTGCCAGCAGCCCCCGAGGGGGGGCTTCCTCTGGAAACACCATATATTTT
CDR3aa: CASSPRGGASSGNTIYF

j_gene: TRBJ2-7
abundance: .
v_gene: TRBV29-1
d_gene: TRBD2
CDR3nt: TGCAGCGTGAGAGGCGCTAGCGGGAGTCACGAGCAGTACTTC
CDR3aa: CSVRGASGSHEQYF

j_gene: TRBJ1-1
abundance: few
v_gene: TRBV7-3
d_gene: .
CDR3nt: TGTGCCAGCAGCTTAATAAGGAACACTGAAGCTTTCTTT
CDR3aa: CASSLIRNTEAFF

j_gene: TRBJ2-7
abundance: .
v_gene: TRBV5-4
d_gene: .
CDR3nt: TGTGCCAGCAGCTTGGCAGGGGGCCAAGCGGGAGGCTACGAGCAGTACTTC
CDR3aa: CASSLAGGQAGGYEQYF

j_gene: TRBJ2-3
abundance: .
v_gene: TRBV4-2
d_gene: TRBD2
CDR3nt: TGTGCCAGCAGCCAGGGACTAGCGGGACAACACACAGATACGCAGTATTTT
CDR3aa: CASSQGLAGQHTDTQYF

j_gene: TRBJ2-7
abundance: once
v_gene: TRBV30
d_gene: TRBD1
CDR3nt: TGTGCCTGGAGTGTAAAGGACAGGCCCTCTGACGAGCAGTACTTC
CDR3aa: CAWSVKDRPSDEQYF

j_gene: TRBJ1-1
abundance: once
v_gene: TRBV28
d_gene: .
CDR3nt: TGTGCCAGCAGTTTATCGGGTGGATCCTCCACTGAAGCTTTCTTT
CDR3aa: CASSLSGGSSTEAFF

j_gene: TRBJ2-3
abundance: .
v_gene: TRBV7-6
d_gene: TRBD2
CDR3nt: TGTGCCAGCAGCTTAGGCCCTGGCACTAGCGGGAGACGCCCCAGCACAGATACGCAGTATTTT
CDR3aa: CASSLGPGTSGRRPSTDTQYF

j_gene: TRBJ2-5
abundance: .
v_gene: TRBV6-6
d_gene: TRBD1
CDR3nt: TGTGCCAGCAAACCCGGGACAGGGATTCCGGAGACCCAGTACTTC
CDR3aa: CASKPGTGIPETQYF

j_gene: TRBJ2-7
abundance: .
v_gene: TRBV27
d_gene: TRBD1
CDR3nt: TGTGCCAGCAGTTCCCGGTCCAGGGGGTACGAGCAGTACTTC
CDR3aa: CASSSRSRGYEQYF

j_gene: TRBJ2-3
abundance: .
v_gene: TRBV28
d_gene: .
CDR3nt: TGTGCCAGCAGCCCACCTCTGCGGCTAAAAACAGATACGCAGTATTTT
CDR3aa: CASSPPLRLKTDTQYF

j_gene: TRBJ2-1
abundance: .
v_gene: TRBV7-3
d_gene: TRBD2
CDR3nt: TGTGCCAGCAGCTATGGACTAGCGGGCGAGCAGTTCTTC
CDR3aa: CASSYGLAGEQFF

j_gene: TRBJ2-1
abundance: .
v_gene: TRBV6-5
d_gene: TRBD2
CDR3nt: TGTGCCAGCAGAACTAGCGGGAGGATCTACAATGAGCAGTTCTTC
CDR3aa: CASRTSGRIYNEQFF

j_gene: TRBJ2-7
abundance: .
v_gene: TRBV4-1
d_gene: .
CDR3nt: TGCGCCAGCAGCCGCCAGGGCGTCTCCTACGAGCAGTACTTC
CDR3aa: CASSRQGVSYEQYF

j_gene: TRBJ1-2
abundance: .
v_gene: TRBV19
d_gene: .
CDR3nt: TGTGCCAGTAGGACTCCGGGCCGGAGAAACTATGGCTACACCTTC
CDR3aa: CASRTPGRRNYGYTF

j_gene: TRBJ1-2
abundance: .
v_gene: TRBV19
d_gene: .
CDR3nt: TGTGCCAGTAGTAGAGGAATTATGGGCTACACCTTC
CDR3aa: CASSRGIMGYTF